This T cell receptor (beta chain) was identified in a study of blood T cells in healthy people across ages. Whole-study results and caveats: Unsorted PBMC material precluded a definitive naive versus antigen-experienced comparison.

The V and J ends lost 5 bases and 14 bases respectively, with 23 bases between them. The CDR3 runs to 14 residues. Germline V lookup: CDR1 MNHEY, CDR2 SVGAGI. This clonotype appeared a few times. Its antigen is currently unknown. PCR was performed a second time for roughly 7 to 12 cycles using a sample-barcoded 5' primer and a J-beta primer mix. MiXCR, applied by TCRdb to the 5' RACE reads, yields one record per CDR3 protein. The table shows approximately 800,000 distinct CDR3 sequences, with roughly 53% occurring only once. Researchers collected ten milliliters of peripheral blood from every single donor.

The chain combines TRBV6-5 with TRBJ2-3, with D possibly being TRBD1 (6 bases). This sequence was found in an elderly man in good health. The sample consisted of blood. CDR3 region: CASSLDRTHRYAYF. CDR3 in DNA: TGTGCCAGCAGTCTAGACAGGACGCACAGATACGCGTATTTT.